The 29 T cell receptor beta chains below were found in one sample sequenced in a study of Graves' ophthalmopathy and Graves' hyperthyroidism. Investigators amplified TCR beta CDR3 regions from RNA transcripts. First-round RT-PCR with HTBI primers preceded a second-round multiplex PCR. TCRdb called the multiplex PCR reads again in MiXCR, with one record for every CDR3 protein. The profile shows about 500,000 distinct CDR3 sequences, 14% of them singletons. Sequencing was done on a sample of blood. These receptors all stem from a woman aged 25 to 45 with Graves' ophthalmopathy.

The genes are TRBV6-2 or TRBV6-3 and TRBJ2-2; the match to TRBD1 covers 7 bases. There are 15 residues in the CDR3. CDR1 and CDR2 (germline): MNHEY, SVGEGT. The J segment lost 1 base and the V segment lost 7 bases, leaving 6 bases of the junction unmatched. This CDR3 reads CASTHWTGNTGELFF. The CDR3 nucleotides are TGTGCCAGCACCCATTGGACAGGGAACACCGGGGAGCTGTTTTTT.

This clonotype occurred many times. This chain connects TRBV12-3 or TRBV12-4 to TRBJ2-3, with 8 nucleotides matching TRBD1. The length of the CDR3 is 15 residues. The V gene end was trimmed by 6 bases and the J gene end by 6 bases; junction bases not matched to a gene: 11. Here the CDR3 reads CASRVDRGRRDTQYF. Here the CDR3 DNA reads TGTGCCAGCAGAGTTGACAGGGGTAGGAGGGATACGCAGTATTTT.

At least ten counts were recorded for this clonotype. Being one base from a much bigger clone, this may be a read error. V usage is TRBV12-3 or TRBV12-4 and J usage is TRBJ2-4; D not certain. The ends were cut back, 5 bases at V and 1 base at J, with 6 bases in the middle. This CDR3 has 13 amino acids. The CDR3 nucleotides read TGTGCCAGCAGTGTGACGGCCAAAAACATTCAGTACTTC. Translated: CASSVTAKNIQYF.

This clonotype occurred once. A much bigger clone sits one base away, suggesting this may be a read error. The gene calls are TRBV6-2 or TRBV6-3 and TRBJ2-7; D is unresolved. Germline CDR1 and CDR2: MNHEY and SVGEGT. The CDR3 runs to 14 residues. The CDR3 loop reads CAISPYSTSYEQYF. As DNA, the CDR3 is TGTGCCATCAGTCCTTACAGCACGTCCTACGAGCAGTACTTC.

This clonotype has at least ten counts. The V and J genes are TRBV9 and TRBJ2-7; weak D call: TRBD1 (5 bases). Trimming shortened V by 2 bases and J by 2 bases, and 14 bases separated the two germline ends. CDR3 size: 15 residues. Germline CDR1 is SGDLS and CDR2 is YYNGEE. The CDR3 loop reads CASSVTPDMTYEQYF. The CDR3 DNA reads TGTGCCAGCAGCGTGACCCCGGACATGACCTACGAGCAGTACTTC.

This clonotype was seen a handful of times. J is TRBJ2-5 and V is TRBV20-1; D is uncertain. Trimming shortened V by 3 bases and J by 0 bases, and 11 bases separated the two germline ends. Per the germline V gene, CDR1 is DFQATT and CDR2 is SNEGSKA (reference sequence). The CDR3 extends over 14 amino acids. The CDR3 loop is CSASPGGYQETQYF. Here the CDR3 DNA reads TGCAGTGCTAGCCCCGGCGGTTACCAAGAGACCCAGTACTTC.

In this sample, this clonotype turned up a few times. The rearrangement uses TRBV7-8 and TRBJ2-3, with D possibly matching TRBD1 (6 bases). Germline values: CDR1 SGHVS, CDR2 FQNEAQ. Trimming cost V 4 bases and J 2 bases, with 10 bases left between them. The CDR3 is 14 residues long. The CDR3 reads CASSYRGFTDTQYF. The CDR3 region has the DNA TGTGCCAGCAGCTATAGGGGGTTCACAGATACGCAGTATTTT.

In its sample, this clonotype was seen many times. The chain combines TRBV11-2 with TRBJ1-2; tentatively, D is TRBD1 (6 bases). The germline V gene encodes CDR1 SGHAT and CDR2 FQNNGV. The CDR3 totals 16 residues. The V end was cut by 5 bases, the J end by 0 bases, with 16 bases between. The CDR3 loop is CASSAMGAAPNYGYTF. The DNA for the CDR3 is TGTGCCAGCAGCGCAATGGGGGCGGCCCCTAACTATGGCTACACCTTC.

This clonotype has a count of ten or more. This chain uses TRBV12-3 or TRBV12-4 with TRBJ1-5; D is possibly TRBD1 (5 bases). V was shortened by 7 bases and J by 7 bases, with 17 bases between the two germline ends. The CDR3 sequence is 14 residues long. The CDR3 bases are TGTGCCAGCACCTCACCGGGGCAAGGGCAGCCCCAGCATTTT. Translating it yields CASTSPGQGQPQHF.

Many counts were recorded for this clonotype. The chain combines TRBV7-2 with TRBJ1-2; tentatively, D is TRBD1 (5 bases). CDR3 length: 15 residues. V was trimmed by 0 bases and J by 7 bases, leaving 15 bases between them. The germline V gene encodes CDR1 SGHTA and CDR2 FQGNSA. CDR3 in amino acids: CASSLALGRAVGYTF. The CDR3 bases are TGTGCCAGCAGCTTAGCGCTCGGCAGGGCGGTTGGCTACACCTTC.

The table lists this clonotype with many counts. The V and J genes are TRBV12-3 or TRBV12-4 and TRBJ1-2; D is undetermined. Trimming took 3 bases from V and 0 from J, leaving 14 bases between them. CDR3 length: 16 residues. The CDR3 sequence: CASSFSDLYTNYGYTF. CDR3 sequence (DNA): TGTGCCAGCAGTTTCTCCGACCTCTATACTAACTATGGCTACACCTTC.

The sample holds many counts of this clonotype. The V call is TRBV28, the J call TRBJ1-2; possibly TRBD1 for D (5 bases). V was trimmed by 8 bases and J by 8 bases, leaving 18 bases between them. The CDR3 is 13 amino acids. Germline CDR1 is MDHEN and CDR2 is SYDVKM. The CDR3 is CASQDQGLLGYTF. The CDR3 DNA reads as TGTGCCAGCCAAGACCAGGGTTTGCTCGGCTACACCTTC.

V gene TRBV6-1 combines with J gene TRBJ2-7, with D possibly TRBD1 on 6 matching bases. CDR3 size: 15 residues. The germline gives CDR1 MNHNS, CDR2 SASEGT. V lost 4 bases and J lost 4, with 17 bases in between. CDR3 in amino acids: CASSGPGTSDYEQYF. The CDR3 bases are TGTGCCAGCAGTGGGCCCGGGACATCCGATTACGAGCAGTACTTC.

The chain employs TRBV5-1 and TRBJ2-2; 7 nucleotides line up with TRBD2. The germline V gene has CDR1 SGHRS and CDR2 YFSETQ. The CDR3 is 15 residues long. The V and J ends lost 3 bases and 2 bases, in that order; junction bases with no gene match: 4. DNA for the CDR3: TGCGCCAGCAGCTACGGACTAGTCAACACCGGGGAGCTGTTTTTT. This translates into CASSYGLVNTGELFF.

This clonotype was counted many times. The V and J genes are TRBV29-1 and TRBJ1-1; no clear D. Germline-derived CDR1 and CDR2 are SQVTM and ANQGSEA. Trimming took off 1 base at V and 4 bases at J, with 16 bases between the two ends. CDR3 length equals 15 residues. The CDR3 protein is CSVEGRLYPPTEAFF. Written as DNA, the CDR3 is TGCAGCGTTGAAGGACGGCTCTACCCGCCCACTGAAGCTTTCTTT.

Many counts were recorded for this clonotype. The rearrangement uses TRBV28 and TRBJ2-4; D could derive from TRBD1 or TRBD2 (5 bases each). This CDR3 region has 13 residues. Germline V gene lookup returns CDR1 MDHEN and CDR2 SYDVKM. V gave up 2 bases and J gave up 5 bases, with 7 bases separating them. The CDR3 is CASSLGGENIQYF. The CDR3 coding sequence is TGTGCCAGCAGTTTAGGGGGAGAAAACATTCAGTACTTC.

Notes on this clonotype: Germline is not matched at one junction end, which may reflect a read error. The chain's CDR3 is CSARDRWVDSYDQYF. As DNA, the CDR3 is TGCAGTGCTAGAGATAGATGGGTAGACTCCTACGATCAGTACTTC. V is TRBV20-1 and J is TRBJ2-7; D gene unclear. This CDR3 has 15 residues. In germline, CDR1 is DFQATT, CDR2 SNEGSKA (reference sequence).

This clonotype has at least ten counts. V usage is TRBV6-2 or TRBV6-3 and J usage is TRBJ1-2; D remains ambiguous. CDR3 length: 15 amino acids. V was shortened by 4 bases and J by 0 bases, with 12 bases between the two germline ends. Germline V gene data show CDR1 as MNHEY and CDR2 as SVGEGT. The CDR3 spells CASSLSDNSNYGYTF. For the CDR3, the DNA is TGTGCCAGCAGTTTAAGCGACAACTCTAACTATGGCTACACCTTC.

This clonotype was seen ten or more times. The rearrangement joins TRBV27 to TRBJ1-1; 10 bases fit TRBD1. The CDR3 covers 16 residues. The ends lost 5 bases at V and 3 bases at J; junction bases unmatched: 9. Germline CDR1 MNHEY, CDR2 SMNVEV (reference sequence). CDR3 loop: CASSTGTGALYTEAFF. CDR3 DNA sequence: TGTGCCAGCAGTACAGGGACAGGGGCACTGTACACTGAAGCTTTCTTT.

This clonotype was recorded a few times. The rearrangement links TRBV28 to TRBJ2-5; 12 bases match TRBD2. There are 20 residues in the CDR3. With V trimmed by 2 bases and J by 3 bases, 16 bases remained unmatched. Germline lookup yields CDR1 MDHEN and CDR2 SYDVKM. The CDR3 nucleotides read TGTGCCAGCAGTTTAATGCAGGAGACACTAGCGGGAGGTATAAAAGAGACCCAGTACTTC. Its translation: CASSLMQETLAGGIKETQYF.

This chain connects TRBV24-1 to TRBJ2-7; TRBD2 might be the D (6 bases). The CDR3 has 15 amino acids. With 2 bases removed from V and 6 bases from J, the gap between germline ends came to 16 bases. The germline gives CDR1 KGHDR, CDR2 SFDVKD. The CDR3: CATSDSPGGRREQYF. The DNA for the CDR3 is TGTGCCACCAGTGATTCGCCCGGGGGTCGTCGCGAGCAGTACTTC.

This clonotype has at least ten counts. The chain combines TRBV15 with TRBJ1-5; a possible D gene is TRBD1 (5 bases). The CDR3 length is 14 residues. Germline V gene sequence: CDR1 LNHNV, CDR2 YYDKDF (reference sequence). V shed 1 base and J shed 8 bases, with 12 bases lying between them. The CDR3 loop reads CATSRGGAQEPQHF. For the CDR3, the DNA is TGTGCCACCAGCAGAGGAGGGGCTCAGGAGCCCCAGCATTTT.

This chain links TRBV28 with TRBJ2-7; D is undetermined. The CDR3 sequence is 14 residues long. From germline, CDR1 is MDHEN and CDR2 SYDVKM. V was cut by 2 bases and J by 3 bases, with 11 bases left in between. CDR3 loop: CASSLLGKGYEQYF. DNA for the CDR3: TGTGCCAGCAGTTTACTGGGGAAGGGCTACGAGCAGTACTTC.

CDR3 sequence reads: CASSLLRPPNTGELFF. The CDR3 region has the DNA TGTGCCAGCAGCTTATTGCGACCACCGAACACCGGGGAGCTGTTTTTT. The V call is TRBV11-2, the J call TRBJ2-2, with no clear D. V dropped 2 bases and J dropped 0 bases, with 10 bases sitting between them. The germline V gene has CDR1 SGHAT and CDR2 FQNNGV. This CDR3 region has 16 residues. The complete variable domain, with remaining parts taken from reference TRBV11-2 and TRBJ2-2, reads EAGVAQSPRYKIIEKRQSVAFWCNPISGHATLYWYQQILGQGPKLLIQFQNNGVVDDSQLPKDRFSAERLKGVDSTLKIQPAKLEDSAVYLCASSLLRPPNTGELFFGEGSRLTVL.

This clonotype was picked up many times. J is TRBJ2-7 and V is TRBV10-1; TRBD1 matches at 7 bases. The V gene's germline CDR1 is WNHNN and CDR2 SYGVQD (reference sequence). The CDR3 covers 15 residues. Losses at the gene ends were 2 bases for V and 5 bases for J; bases not matched to a gene: 9. The CDR3 bases are TGCGCCAGCAGTGAGCAGACAGGGAGTTTCAACGAGCAGTACTTC. Encoded protein: CASSEQTGSFNEQYF.

This clonotype came up many times. The chain links TRBV28 to TRBJ1-2; D gene uncertain. This CDR3 region has 13 residues. V lost 6 bases and J 4 bases, leaving 12 bases between the germline ends. Germline lookup yields CDR1 MDHEN and CDR2 SYDVKM. CDR3 amino acids: CASSLGRLYGYTF. In nucleotides, the CDR3 is TGTGCCAGCAGCCTAGGACGTCTCTATGGCTACACCTTC.

This clonotype has just a few counts. V is TRBV6-1 and J is TRBJ1-1; D possibly corresponds to TRBD1 (5 bases). CDR1 and CDR2 (germline): MNHNS, SASEGT. CDR3 length equals 14 residues. Trimming cost V 5 bases and J 4 bases, with 14 bases left between them. CDR3 sequence (DNA): TGTGCCAGCAGTATGAAGGGGACGGTCACTGAAGCTTTCTTT. The encoded protein is CASSMKGTVTEAFF.

This clonotype was seen repeatedly, ten times or more. The chain carries TRBV10-3 and TRBJ1-2; 8 bases are shared with TRBD1. V shed 9 bases, J shed 3 bases, and the junction held 6 bases outside the gene matches. The CDR3 runs to 13 residues. Per germline, CDR1 ENHRY and CDR2 SYGVKD. As DNA, the CDR3 is TGTGCCATAGGACAGGGTGCTCACTATGGCTACACCTTC. Translating it yields CAIGQGAHYGYTF.

The table lists this clonotype with many counts. The chain employs TRBV12-3 or TRBV12-4 and TRBJ1-1, with D tentatively TRBD1 (5 bases). The CDR3 contains 16 residues. The V end lost 7 bases, the J end lost 1 base, and 19 bases lay between the germline ends. The CDR3 loop reads CASTSGLRTSNTEAFF. CDR3 sequence (DNA): TGTGCCAGCACCTCGGGTCTGAGGACATCGAACACTGAAGCTTTCTTT.